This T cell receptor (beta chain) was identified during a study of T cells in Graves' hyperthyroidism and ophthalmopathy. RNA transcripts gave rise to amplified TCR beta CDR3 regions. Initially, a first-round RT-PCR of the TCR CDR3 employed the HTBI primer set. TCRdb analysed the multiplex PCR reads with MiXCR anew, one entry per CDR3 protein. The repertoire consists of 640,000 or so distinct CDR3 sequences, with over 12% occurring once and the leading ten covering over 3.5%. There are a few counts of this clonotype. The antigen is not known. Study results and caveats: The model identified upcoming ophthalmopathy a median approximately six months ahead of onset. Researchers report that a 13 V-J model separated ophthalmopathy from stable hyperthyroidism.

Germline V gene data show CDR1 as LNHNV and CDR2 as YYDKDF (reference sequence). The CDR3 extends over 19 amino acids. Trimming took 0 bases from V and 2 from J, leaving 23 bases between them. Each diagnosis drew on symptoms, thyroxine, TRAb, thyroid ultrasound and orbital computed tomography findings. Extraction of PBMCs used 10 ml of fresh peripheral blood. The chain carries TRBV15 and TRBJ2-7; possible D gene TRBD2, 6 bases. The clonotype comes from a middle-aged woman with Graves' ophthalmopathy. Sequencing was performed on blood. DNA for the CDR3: TGTGCCACCAGCAGAGATGAGGGAGGTGTGGGGGAATCGGCCTACGAGCAGTACTTC. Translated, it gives CATSRDEGGVGESAYEQYF.